The 32 T cell receptor beta chains in this list originate from one sample, sequenced in a study of blood T cell repertoires in COVID-19. The repertoire was sequenced with immunoSEQ multiplex PCR; TCRdb's copy has only in-frame clones and lacks some. The sample includes around 150,000 clones, more than 80% of them seen just once. The sample taken for sequencing was peripheral blood. These receptors were obtained from a human donor in a cohort sampled during active COVID-19.

Here the CDR3 reads CASSLAEVNNEKLFF. CDR3 DNA sequence: TGTGCCAGCAGCTTAGCGGAGGTTAATAATGAAAAACTGTTTTTT. The chain carries TRBV7-9 and TRBJ1-4; D is ambiguous. The ends were cut back, 0 bases at V and 4 bases at J, with 9 bases in the middle. The CDR3 has 15 residues. Looked up from germline, CDR1 is SEHNR and CDR2 is FQNEAQ (reference sequence).

The sample holds one count of this clone. V gene TRBV9 combines with J gene TRBJ1-2; no clear D gene. This CDR3 contains 16 residues. Trimming took off 0 bases at V and 0 bases at J, with 12 bases between the two ends. Germline V lookup: CDR1 SGDLS, CDR2 YYNGEE. The CDR3 coding sequence is TGTGCCAGCAGCGTAGGTTCGAGTCCACCTAACTATGGCTACACCTTC. Its translation: CASSVGSSPPNYGYTF.

The chain combines TRBV12-3 or TRBV12-4 with TRBJ1-1; the D is unclear. Trimming left V 8 bases short and J 1 base short, with 11 bases between. The CDR3 length is 13 residues. CDR3 sequence (DNA): TGTGCCAGCCTTGGACTGCCGAACACTGAAGCTTTCTTT. Encoded protein: CASLGLPNTEAFF.

This chain uses TRBV6-2 or TRBV6-3 with TRBJ1-5, with a weak D call TRBD1 (5 bases). The CDR3 loop spans 14 amino acids. Trimming stripped 6 bases from V and 6 bases from J, with 15 bases between. Germline V gene lookup returns CDR1 MNHEY and CDR2 SVGEGT. The CDR3 DNA reads TGTGCCAGCAGCTCACCCAGGGTGGTTCAGCCCCAGCATTTT. This gives the protein CASSSPRVVQPQHF.

J is TRBJ1-1 and V is TRBV5-1; maybe TRBD1 (5 bases). CDR1 is SGHRS and CDR2 is YFSETQ in the germline V gene. The CDR3 covers 15 residues. Trimming left V 0 bases short and J 2 bases short, with 11 bases between. CDR3 nucleotide sequence: TGCGCCAGCAGCTTGGCACTGGGGCCAAACACTGAAGCTTTCTTT. As protein: CASSLALGPNTEAFF.

V is TRBV5-1 and J is TRBJ2-5; D unclear. Germline-derived CDR1 and CDR2 are SGHRS and YFSETQ. The CDR3 runs 11 residues. Trimming stripped 5 bases from V and 12 bases from J, with 14 bases between. The CDR3 loop reads CASSVSKQKYF. CDR3 DNA: TGCGCCAGCAGTGTGTCCAAGCAAAAGTACTTC.

The V gene is TRBV5-1, the J gene TRBJ1-4; 9 bases are a match to TRBD1. Germline-derived CDR1 and CDR2 are SGHRS and YFSETQ. CDR3 length equals 15 residues. With V trimmed by 0 bases and J by 5 bases, 2 bases remained unmatched. The DNA of the CDR3 is TGCGCCAGCAGCTTGGACGGGACAGGGAATGAAAAACTGTTTTTT. Translation gives CASSLDGTGNEKLFF.

This chain links TRBV6-1 with TRBJ1-2; 8 bases are shared with TRBD1. This CDR3 spans 13 amino acids. V shed 5 bases and J 8 bases; nucleotides not matched to a gene: 7. Looked up from germline, CDR1 is MNHNS and CDR2 is SASEGT. CDR3 DNA sequence: TGTGCCAGCAGTTCAGGGGGCGGGTACGGCTACACCTTC. Amino acids: CASSSGGGYGYTF.

CDR3 amino acids: CASSLTGTGNTIYF. The CDR3 DNA reads TGTGCCAGCAGCTTAACTGGTACTGGAAACACCATATATTTT. The J gene is TRBJ1-3, the V gene TRBV5-6, with D hard to call. This CDR3 region has 14 residues. Trimming took off 2 bases at V and 2 bases at J, with 8 bases between the two ends. The germline V gene has CDR1 SGHDT and CDR2 YYEEEE.

The CDR3 here is CASSVAQGSYNSPLHF. CDR3 nucleotide sequence: TGTGCCAGCAGCGTAGCCCAGGGTTCCTATAATTCACCCCTCCACTTT. V gene TRBV9 combines with J gene TRBJ1-6; the D gene is possibly TRBD1 (5 bases). Germline V gene sequence: CDR1 SGDLS, CDR2 YYNGEE. Trimming took 0 bases from V and 1 from J, leaving 8 bases between them. The CDR3 loop spans 16 amino acids.

This chain joins TRBV7-8 and TRBJ2-3, with 8 bases matching TRBD1. The CDR3 length is 17 residues. Germline CDR1 and CDR2: SGHVS and FQNEAQ. V lost 5 bases and J lost 7; bases outside the gene matches: 17. For the CDR3, the DNA is TGTGCCAGCAGCCTTCGGAACCAGGGGGCGACGCAGCATACGCAGTATTTT. Translating it yields CASSLRNQGATQHTQYF.

The chain employs TRBV6-5 and TRBJ1-5; TRBD1 is a possible D gene (6 bases). Trimming removed 7 bases at V and 6 bases at J, with 10 bases between. Germline CDR1 reads MNHEY; CDR2 reads SVGAGI. The CDR3 extends over 12 amino acids. The CDR3 sequence is CASKAGVQPQHF. Written as DNA, the CDR3 is TGTGCCAGCAAGGCAGGGGTTCAGCCCCAGCATTTT.

V and J are TRBV4-1 and TRBJ2-3, with TRBD1 matching over 10 bases. Germline V CDR1 and CDR2: MGHRA, YSYEKL. V lost 3 bases to trimming and J lost 3 bases; unmatched junction nucleotides: 6. This CDR3 has 16 residues. The CDR3 is CASSQGDRGRTDTQYF. As DNA, the CDR3 is TGCGCCAGCAGCCAGGGGGACAGGGGAAGGACAGATACGCAGTATTTT.

V gene TRBV3-1 (or the pseudogene TRBV3-2) combines with J gene TRBJ2-7, with D possibly being TRBD1 (5 bases). Germline-derived CDR1 and CDR2 are LGHDT and YNNKEL (reference sequence). The CDR3 extends over 13 amino acids. V dropped 1 base and J dropped 3 bases, with 7 bases sitting between them. For the CDR3, the DNA is TGTGCCAGCAGCCAAGGGGGCGGCTACGAGCAGTACTTC. Protein: CASSQGGGYEQYF.

V gene TRBV5-8 combines with J gene TRBJ2-7, with a possible D match to TRBD2 (6 bases). Trimming removed 3 bases from V and 7 bases from J, with 20 bases in between. The CDR3 covers 15 residues. CDR1 SGHTS and CDR2 YDEGEE come from the germline V gene. This CDR3 reads CASSWGTDYPWEQYF. In DNA, the CDR3 is TGTGCCAGCAGCTGGGGGACGGACTACCCCTGGGAGCAGTACTTC.

This clone was seen just once. The V call is TRBV19, the J call TRBJ2-5; 12 bases map to TRBD2. V lost 2 bases, J lost 2 bases, and 9 bases stayed unmatched. The CDR3 consists of 18 residues. Germline CDR1 reads LNHDA; CDR2 reads SQIVND (reference sequence). The CDR3 region is CASSITSGGTTAQETQYF. CDR3 DNA sequence: TGTGCCAGTAGTATAACTAGCGGGGGGACCACCGCTCAAGAGACCCAGTACTTC. Complete variable domain (other parts from reference TRBV19 and TRBJ2-5): DGGITQSPKYLFRKEGQNVTLSCEQNLNHDAMYWYRQDPGQGLRLIYYSQIVNDFQKGDIAEGYSVSREKKESFPLTVTSAQKNPTAFYLCASSITSGGTTAQETQYFGPGTRLLVL.

The gene calls are TRBV7-9 and TRBJ2-5; D may be TRBD1 (6 bases). This CDR3 region has 15 residues. The germline V gene has CDR1 SEHNR and CDR2 FQNEAQ (reference sequence). The V end was cut by 7 bases, the J end by 2 bases, with 17 bases between. The CDR3 sequence: CASTPGDVGQETQYF. Here the CDR3 DNA reads TGTGCCAGCACCCCAGGGGACGTAGGGCAAGAGACCCAGTACTTC.

This chain links TRBV5-1 with TRBJ1-1; 7 nucleotides line up with TRBD1. The CDR3 contains 14 residues. Germline CDR1 and CDR2: SGHRS and YFSETQ. J gave up 5 bases and V 5 bases, and 9 bases lay outside the gene matches. The CDR3 DNA sequence: TGCGCCAGCAGGCCGACAGGGAAGGAAACTGAAGCTTTCTTT. Its protein product is CASRPTGKETEAFF. Full variable domain (outside the CDR3, taken from reference TRBV5-1 and TRBJ1-1): KAGVTQTPRYLIKTRGQQVTLSCSPISGHRSVSWYQQTPGQGLQFLFEYFSETQRNKGNFPGRFSGRQFSNSRSEMNVSTLELGDSALYLCASRPTGKETEAFFGQGTRLTVV.

CDR3 protein: CASSDTGTGDYGYTF. The DNA of the CDR3 is TGTGCCAGCAGCGATACCGGGACAGGGGACTATGGCTACACCTTC. V and J are TRBV7-8 and TRBJ1-2; TRBD1 matches 10 bases. The J segment lost 3 bases and the V segment lost 5 bases, leaving 6 bases of the junction unmatched. CDR3 length: 15 amino acids. Germline assignment: CDR1 SGHVS and CDR2 FQNEAQ. Together with reference TRBV7-8 and TRBJ1-2, the CDR3 gives the full variable domain: GAGVSQSPRYKVAKRGQDVALRCDPISGHVSLFWYQQALGQGPEFLTYFQNEAQLDKSGLPSDRFFAERPEGSVSTLKIQRTQQEDSAVYLCASSDTGTGDYGYTFGSGTRLTVV.

This sequence joins TRBV7-2 and TRBJ1-3; 8 bases are shared with TRBD1. CDR1 is SGHTA, CDR2 FQGNSA, per germline. V lost 10 bases to trimming and J lost 0 bases; unmatched junction nucleotides: 8. The CDR3 length is 15 residues. CDR3 amino acids: CATTGGINSGNTIYF. CDR3 DNA sequence: TGTGCCACAACAGGGGGGATTAACTCTGGAAACACCATATATTTT.

The chain recombines TRBV5-1 with TRBJ1-4; 7 positions match TRBD1. The germline gives CDR1 SGHRS, CDR2 YFSETQ. With 0 bases clipped from V and 5 bases from J, the junction kept 4 bases outside the gene matches. This CDR3 region has 15 residues. This CDR3 reads CASSLVPQGNEKLFF. As DNA, the CDR3 is TGCGCCAGCAGCTTGGTTCCACAGGGGAATGAAAAACTGTTTTTT.

This clone appeared a few times. The chain couples TRBV7-2 to TRBJ2-7; 9 bases map to TRBD2. The CDR3 spans 16 residues. The V gene end was trimmed by 5 bases and the J gene end by 0 bases; junction bases not matched to a gene: 8. Germline V gene sequence: CDR1 SGHTA, CDR2 FQGNSA. The CDR3 DNA sequence: TGTGCCAGCAGCCTCTCCCTAGCGGGGAGCTCCTACGAGCAGTACTTC. It translates to CASSLSLAGSSYEQYF.

The sample holds one count of this clone. The chain links TRBV6-2 or TRBV6-3 to TRBJ2-4, with D uncertain. This CDR3 region has 14 residues. Trimming stripped 2 bases from V and 8 bases from J, with 13 bases between. Germline CDR1 and CDR2: MNHEY and SVGEGT. The DNA for the CDR3 is TGTGCCAGCAGTTACGGCCAAGTTTTTGACATTCAGTACTTC. Its protein is CASSYGQVFDIQYF.

This rearrangement joins TRBV11-3 to TRBJ1-3; TRBD1 agrees at 9 bases. The V gene end was trimmed by 7 bases and the J gene end by 4 bases; junction bases not matched to a gene: 14. The CDR3 runs to 17 residues. In germline, CDR1 is SGHNT, CDR2 YENEEA. The CDR3 is CASIKTKQGARGNTIYF. The CDR3 DNA follows: TGTGCCAGCATCAAAACAAAACAGGGGGCGCGCGGAAACACCATATATTTT.

The J gene is TRBJ1-1, the V gene TRBV12-2; TRBD1 was called by the table and not checked on the DNA. TRBV12-2 is a known pseudogene. The CDR3 extends over 18 amino acids. This chain's CDR3 is CASRSPAGTGGADTEAFF. Here the CDR3 DNA reads TGTGCAAGTCGCTCTCCCGCCGGGACAGGGGGCGCGGACACTGAAGCTTTCTTT.

This chain connects TRBV5-5 to TRBJ1-1, with TRBD1 matching 7 bases. The length of the CDR3 is 14 residues. The junction had 4 bases not matched to a gene; V was cut back by 4 bases and J by 1 base. Germline V gives CDR1 SGHKS, CDR2 YYEKEE (reference sequence). The CDR3: CASSSRTGNTEAFF. The CDR3 nucleotides read TGTGCCAGCAGCAGCAGGACAGGGAACACTGAAGCTTTCTTT.

The rearrangement uses TRBV5-6 and TRBJ1-2; D is perhaps TRBD1 (5 bases). The CDR3 is 14 amino acids. The germline V gene has CDR1 SGHDT and CDR2 YYEEEE. Trimming shortened V by 2 bases and J by 5 bases, and 13 bases separated the two germline ends. CDR3 bases: TGTGCCAGCAGCTTCGCGGGCCGGGGGTATGGCTACACCTTC. Its translation: CASSFAGRGYGYTF.

The chain links TRBV9 to TRBJ1-2; TRBD1 matches 8 bases. The CDR3 is 17 amino acids. CDR1 is SGDLS and CDR2 is YYNGEE in the germline V gene. The V and J ends lost 6 bases and 7 bases, in that order; junction bases with no gene match: 20. In DNA, the CDR3 is TGTGCCAGCACCCGTAGAGATTCGGGACAGGAGGTGGGTGGCTACACCTTC. Amino acids: CASTRRDSGQEVGGYTF.

The chain combines TRBV18 with TRBJ2-2, with D unresolved. The CDR3 runs 13 residues. V lost 1 base, J lost 8 bases, and 8 bases lay in between. Germline assignment: CDR1 KGHSH and CDR2 LQKENI. The DNA for the CDR3 is TGTGCCAGCTCACCACGCGCATTAGGGGAGCTGTTTTTT. This encodes CASSPRALGELFF.

This chain connects TRBV4-1 to TRBJ1-4; D unresolved. Trimming took off 0 bases at V and 7 bases at J, with 15 bases between the two ends. Germline CDR1 and CDR2: MGHRA and YSYEKL. This CDR3 is 16 amino acids long. CDR3 sequence: CASSQDGTDYSEKLFF. CDR3 sequence (DNA): TGCGCCAGCAGCCAAGATGGAACAGACTATTCTGAAAAACTGTTTTTT.

V gene TRBV10-3 combines with J gene TRBJ2-3; tentative D call: TRBD2 (8 bases). The CDR3 has 16 amino acids. Deletions cut 8 bases from V and 3 bases from J, with 21 bases between. Germline V gene sequence: CDR1 ENHRY, CDR2 SYGVKD. The CDR3 loop is CAIRKGAAGVTDTQYF. The CDR3 DNA is TGTGCCATCCGGAAGGGGGCAGCGGGGGTAACAGATACGCAGTATTTT.

With regard to this clone: The identical CDR3 is also encoded by other nucleotide sequences in the sample. This sequence joins TRBV5-8 and TRBJ2-5; a possible D gene is TRBD2 (5 bases). Trimming took off 0 bases at V and 7 bases at J, with 7 bases between the two ends. The germline CDR1 and CDR2 sequences are SGHTS and YDEGEE. This CDR3 comprises 12 residues. The CDR3 protein is CASSLVAGTQYF. The DNA of the CDR3 is TGTGCCAGCAGCTTGGTGGCGGGGACCCAGTACTTC.